This TCR beta chain is drawn from a study of memory CD4+ T cells and cytomegalovirus serostatus. Across the study: This sample comes from healthy Belgian adults, under 10 CMV seropositive, around 26 seronegative.

This clone was counted between two and nine times. The antigen is not known. Study-wide findings and caveats: Each of 67 CMV-associated TCRbeta sequences occurred in one to five individuals.

The V gene end was trimmed by 1 base and the J gene end by 7 bases; junction bases not matched to a gene: 6. The CDR3 is 15 amino acids. Germline loops: CDR1 KGHSH, CDR2 LQKENI. The sort gate was single viable CD3+CD4+CD8-CD45RO+ cells for memory CD4+ T cells. CMV serostatus came from serum IgG against pp150, pp28, p38, p52. After thawing, CD4+ T cells were positively selected. The repertoire was sequenced with immunoSEQ multiplex PCR; TCRdb's copy has only in-frame clones and lacks some. The sample lists some 67,000 clones, about 76% occurring once. Material for sequencing was memory CD4+ T cells from blood. This receptor was identified in an adult in good health and CMV-seropositive. The chain carries TRBV18 and TRBJ1-4; 7 positions match TRBD1. The CDR3 region is CASSPQLQGSEKLFF. CDR3 in DNA: TGTGCCAGCTCACCACAGCTACAGGGGAGTGAAAAACTGTTTTTT.